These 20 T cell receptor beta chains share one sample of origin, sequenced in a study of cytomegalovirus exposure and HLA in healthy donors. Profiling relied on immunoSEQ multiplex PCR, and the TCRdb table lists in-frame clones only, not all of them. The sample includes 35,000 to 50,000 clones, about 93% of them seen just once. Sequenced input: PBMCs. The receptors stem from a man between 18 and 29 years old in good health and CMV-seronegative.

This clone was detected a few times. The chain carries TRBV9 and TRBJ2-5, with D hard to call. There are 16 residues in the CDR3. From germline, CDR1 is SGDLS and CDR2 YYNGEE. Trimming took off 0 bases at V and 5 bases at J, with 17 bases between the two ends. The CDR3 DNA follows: TGTGCCAGCAGCGTAGGGGTTCCTGAACCCAGGGAGACCCAGTACTTC. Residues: CASSVGVPEPRETQYF.

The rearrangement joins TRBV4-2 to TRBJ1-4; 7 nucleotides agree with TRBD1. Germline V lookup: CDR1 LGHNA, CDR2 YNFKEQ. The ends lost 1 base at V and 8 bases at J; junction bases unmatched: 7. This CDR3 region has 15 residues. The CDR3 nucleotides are TGTGCCAGCAGCCAAGGGACAGGAGGAGAAGAAAAACTGTTTTTT. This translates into CASSQGTGGEEKLFF.

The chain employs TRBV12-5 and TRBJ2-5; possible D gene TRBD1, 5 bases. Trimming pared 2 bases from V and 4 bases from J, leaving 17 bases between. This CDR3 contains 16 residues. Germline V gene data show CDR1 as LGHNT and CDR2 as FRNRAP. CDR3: CASGLRGSLSPETQYF. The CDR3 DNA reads TGTGCTAGTGGTTTGAGGGGTTCTCTCAGTCCAGAGACCCAGTACTTC.

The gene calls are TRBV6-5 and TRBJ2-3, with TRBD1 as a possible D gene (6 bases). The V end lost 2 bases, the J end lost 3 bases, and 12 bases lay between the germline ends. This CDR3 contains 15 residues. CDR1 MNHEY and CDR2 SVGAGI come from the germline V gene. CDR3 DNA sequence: TGTGCCAGCAGTTACCGCTTCGGACAGACAGATACGCAGTATTTT. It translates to CASSYRFGQTDTQYF.

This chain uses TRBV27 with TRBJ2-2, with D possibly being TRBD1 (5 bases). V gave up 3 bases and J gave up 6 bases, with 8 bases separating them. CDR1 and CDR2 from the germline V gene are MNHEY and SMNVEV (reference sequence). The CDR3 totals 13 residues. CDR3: CASSFQGSGELFF. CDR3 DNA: TGTGCCAGCAGTTTCCAGGGTTCCGGGGAGCTGTTTTTT.

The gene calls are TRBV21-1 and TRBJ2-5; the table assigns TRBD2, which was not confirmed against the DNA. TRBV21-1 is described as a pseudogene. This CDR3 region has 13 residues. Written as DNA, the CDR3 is TGTGCCAGCAGCTTCCAAAAGAGAGAGACCCAGTACTTC. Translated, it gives CASSFQKRETQYF.

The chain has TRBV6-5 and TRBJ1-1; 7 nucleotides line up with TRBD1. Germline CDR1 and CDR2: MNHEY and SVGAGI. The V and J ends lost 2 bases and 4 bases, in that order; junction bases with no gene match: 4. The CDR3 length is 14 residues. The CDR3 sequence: CASSYGDSGTEAFF. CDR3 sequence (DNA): TGTGCCAGCAGTTACGGGGACAGTGGCACTGAAGCTTTCTTT.

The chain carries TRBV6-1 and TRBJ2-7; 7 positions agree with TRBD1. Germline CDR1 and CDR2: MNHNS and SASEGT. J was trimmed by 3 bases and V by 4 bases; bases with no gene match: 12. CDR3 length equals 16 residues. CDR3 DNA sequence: TGTGCCAGCAGTGTAGACAGGGTCGGTAGAGTCTACGAGCAGTACTTC. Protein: CASSVDRVGRVYEQYF.

The CDR3 sequence: CASSSIGQDGYEQYF. CDR3 bases: TGTGCCAGCAGTTCGATTGGACAAGACGGTTACGAGCAGTACTTC. This rearrangement joins TRBV6-1 to TRBJ2-7; perhaps TRBD1 as D (5 bases). The CDR3 is 15 residues long. Trimming removed 5 bases from V and 4 bases from J, with 18 bases in between. CDR1 MNHNS and CDR2 SASEGT come from the germline V gene.

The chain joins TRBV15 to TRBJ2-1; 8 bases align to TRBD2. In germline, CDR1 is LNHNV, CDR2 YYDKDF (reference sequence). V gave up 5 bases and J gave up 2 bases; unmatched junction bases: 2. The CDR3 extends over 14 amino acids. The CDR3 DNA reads TGTGCCACCAGCGGGGGACTAGCCTACAATGAGCAGTTCTTC. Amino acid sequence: CATSGGLAYNEQFF. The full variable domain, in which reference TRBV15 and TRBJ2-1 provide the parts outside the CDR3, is DAMVIQNPRYQVTQFGKPVTLSCSQTLNHNVMYWYQQKSSQAPKLLFHYYDKDFNNEADTPDNFQSRRPNTSFCFLDIRSPGLGDTAMYLCATSGGLAYNEQFFGPGTRLTVL.

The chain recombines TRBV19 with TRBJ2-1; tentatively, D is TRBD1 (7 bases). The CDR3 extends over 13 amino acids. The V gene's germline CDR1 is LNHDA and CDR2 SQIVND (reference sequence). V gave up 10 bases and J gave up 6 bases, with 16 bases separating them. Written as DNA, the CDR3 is TGTGCCACCAGACGCCAGGGGGGCAATGAGCAGTTCTTC. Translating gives CATRRQGGNEQFF. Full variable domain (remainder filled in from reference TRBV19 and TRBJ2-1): DGGITQSPKYLFRKEGQNVTLSCEQNLNHDAMYWYRQDPGQGLRLIYYSQIVNDFQKGDIAEGYSVSREKKESFPLTVTSAQKNPTAFYLCATRRQGGNEQFFGPGTRLTVL.

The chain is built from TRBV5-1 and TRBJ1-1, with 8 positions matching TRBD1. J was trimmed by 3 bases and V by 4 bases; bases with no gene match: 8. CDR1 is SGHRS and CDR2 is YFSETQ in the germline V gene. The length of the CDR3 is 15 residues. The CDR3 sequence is CASSALTGADTEAFF. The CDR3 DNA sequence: TGCGCCAGCAGCGCCTTGACAGGGGCCGACACTGAAGCTTTCTTT.

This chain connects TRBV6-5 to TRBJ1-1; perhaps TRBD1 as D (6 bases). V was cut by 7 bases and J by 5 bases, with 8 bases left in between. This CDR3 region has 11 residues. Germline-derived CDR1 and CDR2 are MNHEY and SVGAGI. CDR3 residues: CASKGVTEAFF. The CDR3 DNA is TGTGCCAGCAAGGGGGTGACTGAAGCTTTCTTT.

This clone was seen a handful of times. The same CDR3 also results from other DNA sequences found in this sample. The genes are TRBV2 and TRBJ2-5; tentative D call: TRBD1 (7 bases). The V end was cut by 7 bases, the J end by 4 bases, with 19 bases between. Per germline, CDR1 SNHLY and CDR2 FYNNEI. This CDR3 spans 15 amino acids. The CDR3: CASKVASQGGETQYF. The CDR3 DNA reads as TGTGCCAGCAAGGTGGCATCGCAGGGGGGAGAGACCCAGTACTTC.

The CDR3 protein is CASSLTAGKETQYF. CDR3 sequence (DNA): TGTGCCAGCAGCCTAACGGCGGGGAAGGAGACCCAGTACTTC. V and J are TRBV7-2 and TRBJ2-5, with D perhaps matching TRBD2 (6 bases). This CDR3 region has 14 residues. V gave up 5 bases and J gave up 5 bases, with 15 bases separating them. The germline gives CDR1 SGHTA, CDR2 FQGNSA.

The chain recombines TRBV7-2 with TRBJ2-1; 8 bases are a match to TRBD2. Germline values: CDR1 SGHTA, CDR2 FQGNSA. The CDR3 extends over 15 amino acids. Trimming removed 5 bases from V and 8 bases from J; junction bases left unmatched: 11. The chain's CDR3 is CASSEPGLVRHEQFF. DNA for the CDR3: TGTGCCAGCAGCGAGCCGGGACTAGTGAGGCATGAGCAGTTCTTC.

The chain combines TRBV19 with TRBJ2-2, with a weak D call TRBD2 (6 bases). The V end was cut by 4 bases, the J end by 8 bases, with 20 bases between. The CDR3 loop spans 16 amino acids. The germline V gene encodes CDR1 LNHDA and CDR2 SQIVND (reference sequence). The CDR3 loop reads CASSTLRLVQTGELFF. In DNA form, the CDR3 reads TGTGCCAGTAGTACCTTAAGACTAGTCCAAACTGGGGAGCTGTTTTTT.

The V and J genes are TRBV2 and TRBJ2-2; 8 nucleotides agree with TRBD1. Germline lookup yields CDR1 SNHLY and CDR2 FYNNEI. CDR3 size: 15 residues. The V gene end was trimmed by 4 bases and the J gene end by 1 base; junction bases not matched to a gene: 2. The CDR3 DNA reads TGTGCCAGCAGTGTCGGACAGGGGAACACCGGGGAGCTGTTTTTT. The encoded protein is CASSVGQGNTGELFF.

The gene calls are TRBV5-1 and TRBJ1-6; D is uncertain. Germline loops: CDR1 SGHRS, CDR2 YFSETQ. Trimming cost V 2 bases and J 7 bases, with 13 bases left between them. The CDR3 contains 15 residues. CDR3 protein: CASSFAGAGNSPLHF. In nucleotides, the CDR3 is TGCGCCAGCAGCTTTGCGGGTGCGGGGAATTCACCCCTCCACTTT. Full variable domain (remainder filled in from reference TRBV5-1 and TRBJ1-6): KAGVTQTPRYLIKTRGQQVTLSCSPISGHRSVSWYQQTPGQGLQFLFEYFSETQRNKGNFPGRFSGRQFSNSRSEMNVSTLELGDSALYLCASSFAGAGNSPLHFGNGTRLTVT.

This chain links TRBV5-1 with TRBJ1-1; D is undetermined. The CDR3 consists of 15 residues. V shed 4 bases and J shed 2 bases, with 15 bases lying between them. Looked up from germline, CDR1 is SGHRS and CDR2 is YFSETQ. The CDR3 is CASSGEGAPNTEAFF. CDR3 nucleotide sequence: TGCGCCAGCAGCGGGGAGGGTGCCCCAAACACTGAAGCTTTCTTT. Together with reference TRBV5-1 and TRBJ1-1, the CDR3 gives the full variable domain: KAGVTQTPRYLIKTRGQQVTLSCSPISGHRSVSWYQQTPGQGLQFLFEYFSETQRNKGNFPGRFSGRQFSNSRSEMNVSTLELGDSALYLCASSGEGAPNTEAFFGQGTRLTVV.